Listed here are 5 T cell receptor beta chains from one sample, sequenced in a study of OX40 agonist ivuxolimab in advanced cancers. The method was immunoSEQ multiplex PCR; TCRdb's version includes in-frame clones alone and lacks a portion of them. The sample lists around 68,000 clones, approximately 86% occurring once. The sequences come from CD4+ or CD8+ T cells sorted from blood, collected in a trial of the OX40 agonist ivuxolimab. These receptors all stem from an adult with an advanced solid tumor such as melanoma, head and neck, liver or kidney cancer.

CDR3 nucleotides: TGTGCCAGCAGCTCAAGGTGGCAGGCCACAGATACGCAGTATTTT. The encoded protein is CASSSRWQATDTQYF. The gene calls are TRBV11-1 and TRBJ2-3; D is uncertain. Deletions cut 4 bases from V and 2 bases from J, with 13 bases between. This CDR3 has 15 amino acids. Germline V gives CDR1 SGHAT, CDR2 FQDESV (reference sequence).

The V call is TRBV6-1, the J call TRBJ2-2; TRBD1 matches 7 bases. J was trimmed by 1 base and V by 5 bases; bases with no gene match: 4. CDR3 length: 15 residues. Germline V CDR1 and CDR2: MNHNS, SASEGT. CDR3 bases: TGTGCCAGCAGTACCGGGACAGAGAACACCGGGGAGCTGTTTTTT. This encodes CASSTGTENTGELFF.

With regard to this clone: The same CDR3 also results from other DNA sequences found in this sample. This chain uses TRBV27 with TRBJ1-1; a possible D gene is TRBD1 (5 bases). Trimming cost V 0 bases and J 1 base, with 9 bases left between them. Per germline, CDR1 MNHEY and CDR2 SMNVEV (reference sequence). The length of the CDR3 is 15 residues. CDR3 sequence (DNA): TGTGCCAGCAGTTTATCGGGGACCGGGAACACTGAAGCTTTCTTT. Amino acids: CASSLSGTGNTEAFF.

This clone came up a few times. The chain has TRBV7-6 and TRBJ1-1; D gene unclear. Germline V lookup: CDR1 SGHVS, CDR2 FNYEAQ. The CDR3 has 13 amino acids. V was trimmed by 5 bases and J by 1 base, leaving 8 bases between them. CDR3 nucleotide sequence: TGTGCCAGCAGCCAAATCTGGAACACTGAAGCTTTCTTT. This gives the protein CASSQIWNTEAFF.

The CDR3 coding sequence is TGTGCCAGCAGCCAAGACAGGGTGTTTCAGTACTTC. Amino acids: CASSQDRVFQYF. The chain links TRBV14 to TRBJ2-4; D might be TRBD1 (5 bases). The germline V gene encodes CDR1 SGHDN and CDR2 FVKESK. This CDR3 contains 12 residues. Trimming pared 0 bases from V and 11 bases from J, leaving 8 bases between.